This entry lists 3 T cell receptor beta chains sequenced from one sample in a study of early T cells in non-severe SARS-CoV-2 infection. TCRdb re-called the 5' RACE reads with MiXCR, one entry per CDR3 protein. Of 87,000 or so distinct CDR3 sequences in the sample, 11% to 15% are singletons; the top ten hold around 5.8%. The sequenced sample consisted of whole blood. The source of these receptors is an adult who was a healthcare worker with PCR-confirmed SARS-CoV-2 infection or an uninfected control (not recorded which).

This clonotype came up a few times. The J gene is TRBJ1-5, the V gene TRBV5-6; D is unresolved. V lost 2 bases to trimming and J lost 5 bases, with 8 bases between them. Germline CDR1 reads SGHDT; CDR2 reads YYEEEE. The CDR3 consists of 13 residues. The CDR3 coding sequence is TGTGCCAGCAGCTTCTCGGTACATCAGCCCCAGCATTTT. Translating gives CASSFSVHQPQHF. Based on the CDR3 plus reference TRBV5-6 and TRBJ1-5, the full variable domain is DAGVTQSPTHLIKTRGQQVTLRCSPKSGHDTVSWYQQALGQGPQFIFQYYEEEERQRGNFPDRFSGHQFPNYSSELNVNALLLGDSALYLCASSFSVHQPQHFGDGTRLSIL.

In this sample, this clonotype turned up a few times. The chain carries TRBV7-9 and TRBJ2-1; 8 nucleotides match TRBD1. This CDR3 is 15 amino acids long. Looked up from germline, CDR1 is SEHNR and CDR2 is FQNEAQ (reference sequence). V lost 6 bases, J lost 5 bases, and 9 bases stayed unmatched. As DNA, the CDR3 is TGTGCCAGCAGTCTTCCACGGACAGGGAACAATGAGCAGTTCTTC. Translated: CASSLPRTGNNEQFF.

This clonotype was recorded many times. The V gene is TRBV12-3 or TRBV12-4, the J gene TRBJ2-1, with D perhaps matching TRBD1 (5 bases). The length of the CDR3 is 13 residues. Trimming removed 5 bases at V and 5 bases at J, with 10 bases between. Here the CDR3 DNA reads TGTGCCAGCAGTCGCCAACAGGACAATGAGCAGTTCTTC. This codes for CASSRQQDNEQFF.